Listed below are T cell receptor beta chains from one sample, sequenced in a study of blood T cell repertoires in COVID-19. Generated by immunoSEQ multiplex PCR, the TCRdb table keeps only in-frame clones and is missing some. The table records approximately 210,000 clones, around 83% of them present only once. What was sequenced was peripheral blood. These receptor sequences come from a man aged 50 to 59 with active or convalescent COVID-19. CDR3s include the opening cysteine and the closing phenylalanine or tryptophan. A D gene is named only where the DNA matches it firmly. Expanded clones get a size class; other rows say once, few or many, or leave the size out.

cdr3_length | clone_size | d_call | j_call | v_call | cdr3_aa | cdr3_nt
20 | - | TRBD1 | TRBJ1-5 | TRBV15 | CATSRDGSGPQGPSNQPQHF | TGTGCCACCAGCAGAGATGGTTCGGGACCACAGGGGCCTAGCAATCAGCCCCAGCATTTT
15 | - | - | TRBJ2-7 | TRBV21-1 | CASSKVREYPNEQYF | TGTGCCAGCAGCAAAGTTCGGGAGTATCCCAACGAGCAGTACTTC
13 | once | - | TRBJ1-1 | TRBV12-5 | CASGGGGNTEAFF | TGTGCTAGTGGGGGAGGGGGGAACACTGAAGCTTTCTTT
14 | - | - | TRBJ2-3 | TRBV5-4 | CASSNRLPTDTQYF | TGTGCCAGCAGTAACCGACTACCTACAGATACGCAGTATTTT
11 | - | - | TRBJ1-3 | TRBV12-3/TRBV12-4 | CASRGGNTIYF | TGTGCCAGCAGGGGCGGAAACACCATATATTTT
15 | - | - | TRBJ2-7 | TRBV28 | CASSLFSTSSYEQYF | TGTGCCAGCAGTTTATTTTCCACCAGCTCCTACGAGCAGTACTTC
14 | once | - | TRBJ1-4 | TRBV10-3 | CAISEQGLDEKLFF | TGTGCCATCAGTGAGCAGGGACTCGATGAAAAACTGTTTTTT
13 | - | - | TRBJ2-2 | TRBV6-2/TRBV6-3 | CASSYADTGELFF | TGTGCCAGCAGTTATGCGGACACCGGGGAGCTGTTTTTT
13 | - | - | TRBJ1-4 | TRBV3-1/TRBV3-2 | CASSYNPPEKLFF | TGTGCCAGCAGCTACAACCCCCCGGAAAAACTGTTTTTT
16 | - | TRBD1 | TRBJ1-2 | TRBV28 | CASRTNPGQGAIGYTF | TGTGCCAGCAGGACGAATCCGGGACAGGGGGCAATTGGCTACACCTTC
14 | - | TRBD2 | TRBJ2-7 | TRBV5-4 | CASSSTSGSREQYF | TGTGCCAGCAGCTCCACTAGCGGGAGTCGCGAGCAGTACTTC
12 | - | TRBD1 | TRBJ1-1 | TRBV29-1 | CSVGQGNTEAFF | TGCAGCGTGGGACAGGGAAACACTGAAGCTTTCTTT
14 | - | TRBD1 | TRBJ1-1 | TRBV15 | CATTPDRGGYVAFF | TGTGCCACCACCCCAGACAGGGGCGGTTATGTAGCTTTCTTT
17 | - | TRBD2 | TRBJ2-1 | TRBV7-6 | CASSSGVPSGGMHEQFF | TGTGCCAGCAGTTCAGGGGTCCCTAGCGGGGGGATGCATGAGCAGTTCTTC
17 | - | TRBD1 | TRBJ1-4 | TRBV28 | CASSDWDSEATNEKLFF | TGTGCCAGCAGCGATTGGGACAGTGAAGCAACTAATGAAAAACTGTTTTTT
15 | - | TRBD2 | TRBJ2-2 | TRBV5-1 | CASSPSGGVTGELFF | TGCGCCAGCAGCCCTAGCGGGGGGGTCACCGGGGAGCTGTTTTTT
14 | once | - | TRBJ1-5 | TRBV24-1 | CATPNPGAGGPQHF | TGTGCCACGCCAAACCCCGGGGCCGGGGGGCCCCAGCATTTT
14 | - | TRBD2 | TRBJ2-7 | TRBV11-3 | CASSFRTSGYEQYF | TGTGCCAGCAGCTTCAGGACTAGCGGCTACGAGCAGTACTTC
13 | - | - | TRBJ1-2 | TRBV28 | CASSQTGQGGYTF | TGTGCCAGCAGTCAGACAGGCCAGGGAGGCTACACCTTC
18 | - | TRBD2 | TRBJ2-7 | TRBV5-1 | CASSLGPSTSGGSYEQYF | TGCGCCAGCAGCTTGGGCCCCTCTACTAGCGGCGGCTCCTACGAGCAGTACTTC
15 | - | - | TRBJ2-1 | TRBV18 | CASSPHSLAGNEQFF | TGTGCCAGCTCACCACATAGCCTAGCCGGCAATGAGCAGTTCTTC
13 | - | - | TRBJ2-5 | TRBV30 | CAWSGTFQETQYF | TGTGCCTGGAGTGGGACTTTCCAAGAGACCCAGTACTTC
14 | - | - | TRBJ1-1 | TRBV30 | CAWSVDPRVTEAFF | TGTGCCTGGAGTGTAGATCCCAGGGTCACTGAAGCTTTCTTT
16 | - | - | TRBJ1-2 | TRBV29-1 | CSLDVGPPRLKYGYTF | TGCAGCCTCGATGTGGGGCCTCCCCGGCTAAAGTATGGCTACACCTTC
13 | - | - | TRBJ1-6 | TRBV11-2 | CASSLGGSSSLHF | TGTGCCAGCAGCTTAGGCGGCAGTTCGTCCCTCCACTTT
14 | - | - | TRBJ1-1 | TRBV30 | CAWTLGGPNTEAFF | TGTGCCTGGACCCTCGGGGGGCCGAACACTGAAGCTTTCTTT
16 | - | TRBD1 | TRBJ1-5 | TRBV2 | CASTNTAGGDGQPQHF | TGTGCCAGCACAAATACCGCAGGGGGCGATGGTCAGCCCCAGCATTTT
15 | - | - | TRBJ2-2 | TRBV5-5 | CASSFGTENTGELFF | TGTGCCAGCAGCTTTGGCACCGAGAACACCGGGGAGCTGTTTTTT
16 | - | TRBD2 | TRBJ2-3 | TRBV6-4 | CASKEEPGTRTDTQYF | TGTGCCAGCAAGGAGGAACCGGGGACTAGGACAGATACGCAGTATTTT
18 | once | - | TRBJ2-1 | TRBV5-6 | CASSLQIGGDLSYNEQFF | TGTGCCAGCAGCCTACAAATTGGAGGAGATCTCTCCTACAATGAGCAGTTCTTC
15 | - | - | TRBJ1-6 | TRBV9 | CASSLTPWGDSPLHF | TGTGCCAGCAGCTTAACCCCATGGGGGGATTCACCCCTCCACTTT
16 | - | TRBD1 | TRBJ1-2 | TRBV19 | CASSPPYRGSNYGYTF | TGTGCCAGTAGTCCCCCCTACAGGGGCTCCAACTATGGCTACACCTTC
13 | - | - | TRBJ1-2 | TRBV29-1 | CSVEDQQKYGYTF | TGCAGCGTTGAAGATCAACAGAAGTATGGCTACACCTTC
14 | once | TRBD2 | TRBJ2-7 | TRBV6-6 | CASAPGGTSKEQYF | TGTGCCAGCGCTCCCGGCGGGACTAGCAAGGAGCAGTACTTC
17 | - | TRBD2 | TRBJ2-5 | TRBV28 | CASSKGLAGGASETQYF | TGTGCCAGCAGTAAGGGACTAGCGGGAGGGGCTAGTGAGACCCAGTACTTC
14 | - | TRBD1 | TRBJ1-2 | TRBV4-3 | CASSRNDRDYGYTF | TGCGCCAGCAGCCGCAACGACAGGGACTATGGCTACACCTTC
16 | - | - | TRBJ2-1 | TRBV12-2 | CASRFSGGGQYNEQFF | TGTGCAAGTCGCTTTAGCGGGGGGGGTCAGTACAATGAGCAGTTCTTC
16 | - | TRBD2 | TRBJ2-3 | TRBV5-1 | CASSLTSGGSTDTQYF | TGCGCCAGCAGCTTGACTAGCGGGGGAAGCACAGATACGCAGTATTTT
15 | - | TRBD2 | TRBJ2-2 | TRBV11-3 | CASSRGLAGNGELFF | TGTGCCAGCAGCCGAGGACTAGCGGGGAACGGGGAGCTGTTTTTT
13 | few | - | TRBJ1-6 | TRBV6-5 | CASSYFGDSPLHF | TGTGCCAGCAGTTACTTCGGGGATTCACCCCTCCACTTT
18 | few | TRBD1 | TRBJ1-3 | TRBV5-8 | CASSPGQGAPSSGNTIYF | TGTGCCAGCAGCCCTGGACAGGGGGCCCCTAGCTCTGGAAACACCATATATTTT
14 | - | - | TRBJ2-5 | TRBV9 | CASSVGGLHETQYF | TGTGCCAGCAGCGTAGGAGGCCTCCACGAGACCCAGTACTTC
11 | - | - | TRBJ1-2 | TRBV29-1 | CSVGESYGYTF | TGCAGCGTTGGCGAGTCCTATGGCTACACCTTC
14 | - | - | TRBJ2-7 | TRBV28 | CASRRSPGADEQYF | TGTGCCAGCAGGAGGAGTCCGGGAGCGGACGAGCAGTACTTC
15 | - | - | TRBJ1-3 | TRBV11-2 | CASSFSGTSGNTIYF | TGTGCCAGCAGCTTCAGCGGGACCTCTGGAAACACCATATATTTT